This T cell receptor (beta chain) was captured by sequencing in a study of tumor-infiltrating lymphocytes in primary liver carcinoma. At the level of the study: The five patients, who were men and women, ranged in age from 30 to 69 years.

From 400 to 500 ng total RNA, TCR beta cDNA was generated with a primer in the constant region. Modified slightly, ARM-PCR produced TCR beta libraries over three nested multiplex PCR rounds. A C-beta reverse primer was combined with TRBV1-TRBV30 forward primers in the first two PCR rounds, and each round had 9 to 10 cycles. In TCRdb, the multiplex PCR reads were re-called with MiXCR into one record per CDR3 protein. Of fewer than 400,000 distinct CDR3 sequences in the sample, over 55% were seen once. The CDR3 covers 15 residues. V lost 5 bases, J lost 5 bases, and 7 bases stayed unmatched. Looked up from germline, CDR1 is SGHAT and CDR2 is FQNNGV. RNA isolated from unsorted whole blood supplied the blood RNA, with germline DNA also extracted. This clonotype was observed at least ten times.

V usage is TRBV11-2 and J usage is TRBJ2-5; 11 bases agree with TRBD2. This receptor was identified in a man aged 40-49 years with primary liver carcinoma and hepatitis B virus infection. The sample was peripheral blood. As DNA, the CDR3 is TGTGCCAGCAGCCCAGGGACTAGCGGTAGCGAGACCCAGTACTTC. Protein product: CASSPGTSGSETQYF. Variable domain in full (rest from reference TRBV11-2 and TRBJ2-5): EAGVAQSPRYKIIEKRQSVAFWCNPISGHATLYWYQQILGQGPKLLIQFQNNGVVDDSQLPKDRFSAERLKGVDSTLKIQPAKLEDSAVYLCASSPGTSGSETQYFGPGTRLLVL.